Listed here are 32 T cell receptor beta chains from one sample, sequenced in a study of blood T cell repertoires in COVID-19 (dated by TCRdb to the early 2020s). The library was prepared using the immunoSEQ multiplex PCR assay. TCRdb provides this immuneACCESS table in a form limited to in-frame rearrangements. Some clones are lacking; in checked studies, under half of them reflect an unresolved V gene, and why the rest are absent is not known. Within this sample are 35,000 to 50,000 clones, with approximately 88% of them counted one time only. In total, the top ten clones hold approximately 4% of the sample. Sequences were obtained from peripheral blood. These receptors all come from a human donor in a cohort sampled during active COVID-19.

The chain recombines TRBV4-2 with TRBJ2-1; TRBD2 matches at 11 bases. Trimming removed 4 bases from V and 10 bases from J; junction bases left unmatched: 12. The CDR3 is made up of 16 amino acids. Germline CDR1 is LGHNA and CDR2 is YNFKEQ. CDR3 amino acids: CASSPLTSGGFGEQFF. CDR3 DNA sequence: TGTGCCAGCAGCCCTCTAACTAGCGGGGGATTCGGGGAGCAGTTCTTC.

The chain recombines TRBV7-6 with TRBJ2-6; 8 nucleotides line up with TRBD1. Germline CDR1 SGHVS, CDR2 FNYEAQ. After removal of 5 bases from V and 0 bases from J, the junction contained 12 bases not matched to a gene. This CDR3 is built from 19 residues. The CDR3 sequence: CASSAIPGGQGSGANVLTF. The CDR3 coding sequence is TGTGCCAGCAGCGCCATCCCAGGGGGCCAAGGCTCTGGGGCCAACGTCCTGACTTTC.

The J gene is TRBJ1-2, the V gene TRBV18; no definite D call. In germline, CDR1 is KGHSH, CDR2 LQKENI. This CDR3 has 12 amino acids. V was trimmed by 2 bases and J by 5 bases, leaving 6 bases between them. Here the CDR3 reads CASSPERYGYTF. CDR3 sequence (DNA): TGTGCCAGCTCACCAGAGAGATATGGCTACACCTTC.

This clone was picked up a small number of times. This chain joins TRBV6-5 and TRBJ2-7; TRBD1 matches 7 bases. Germline CDR1 reads MNHEY; CDR2 reads SVGAGI. The CDR3 extends over 13 amino acids. The trim removed 6 bases at V and 4 bases at J, leaving 6 bases unmatched. The CDR3 DNA is TGTGCCAGCAGAAAAGACAGGGCGTACGAGCAGTACTTC. It is translated as CASRKDRAYEQYF.

This clone was observed once. This sequence joins TRBV24-1 and TRBJ2-2; a possible D gene is TRBD2 (6 bases). V dropped 9 bases and J dropped 5 bases, with 9 bases sitting between them. The CDR3 runs to 12 residues. CDR1 is KGHDR and CDR2 is SFDVKD in the germline V gene. This CDR3 is CATGRETGELFF. The CDR3 DNA reads as TGTGCCACCGGCCGGGAGACCGGGGAGCTGTTTTTT.

The chain is built from TRBV6-5 and TRBJ1-2, with 10 bases lining up with TRBD1. The CDR3 extends over 15 amino acids. V shed 6 bases, J shed 5 bases, and the junction held 9 bases outside the gene matches. Germline-derived CDR1 and CDR2 are MNHEY and SVGAGI. The CDR3 protein is CASSLRGQGVYGYTF. CDR3 nucleotides: TGTGCCAGCAGCTTAAGAGGACAGGGGGTTTATGGCTACACCTTC.

V and J are TRBV5-6 and TRBJ2-1; D is perhaps TRBD1 (5 bases). The CDR3 consists of 13 residues. Trimming pared 0 bases from V and 6 bases from J, leaving 7 bases between. CDR1 SGHDT and CDR2 YYEEEE come from the germline V gene. The CDR3 coding sequence is TGTGCCAGCAGCTTGGAGGGGTTCAATGAGCAGTTCTTC. This translates into CASSLEGFNEQFF.

In this sample, this clone turned up a few times. The rearrangement joins TRBV5-1 to TRBJ1-2, with 7 positions matching TRBD1. V was pared by 4 bases and J by 8 bases, with 23 bases of the junction left unmatched. This CDR3 spans 18 amino acids. Looked up from germline, CDR1 is SGHRS and CDR2 is YFSETQ. CDR3 loop: CASSPPPPDRAGVKGYTF. The DNA of the CDR3 is TGCGCCAGCAGCCCTCCTCCCCCTGACAGGGCCGGAGTAAAAGGCTACACCTTC.

A single count supports this clone. V and J are TRBV29-1 and TRBJ2-5, with D maybe TRBD2 (6 bases). V lost 6 bases and J lost 5, with 19 bases in between. CDR3 length: 14 amino acids. CDR1 is SQVTM, CDR2 ANQGSEA, per germline. CDR3 protein: CSVGLLTDRETQYF. The CDR3 DNA is TGCAGCGTGGGACTCTTAACGGATCGGGAGACCCAGTACTTC.

The chain carries TRBV7-3 and TRBJ2-2, with D possibly matching TRBD2 (5 bases). Germline V gene data show CDR1 as SGHTA and CDR2 as FQGTGA. The CDR3 sequence is 14 residues long. Trimming left V 5 bases short and J 1 base short, with 8 bases between. In DNA, the CDR3 is TGTGCCAGCAGCCCCGGAGGGAACACCGGGGAGCTGTTTTTT. This encodes CASSPGGNTGELFF.

CDR3 loop: CASRQRQAGNSPLHF. The CDR3, as DNA: TGTGCCAGCAGACAACGACAGGCCGGGAATTCACCCCTCCACTTT. The chain has TRBV28 and TRBJ1-6; tentatively, D is TRBD1 (6 bases). Between the trimmed V and J ends, which lost 6 bases and 7 bases, there was a span of 16 bases. The CDR3 runs 15 residues. Germline V lookup: CDR1 MDHEN, CDR2 SYDVKM.

This clone is labeled medium-sized. The genes are TRBV9 and TRBJ1-6; 8 bases fit TRBD1. The V gene end was trimmed by 7 bases and the J gene end by 10 bases; junction bases not matched to a gene: 7. There are 13 residues in the CDR3. Germline lookup yields CDR1 SGDLS and CDR2 YYNGEE. CDR3 loop: CASGQGLGSPLHF. The DNA of the CDR3 is TGTGCCAGCGGACAGGGCCTAGGGTCACCCCTCCACTTT.

The V gene is TRBV7-9, the J gene TRBJ2-2; D might be TRBD2 (6 bases). CDR1 is SEHNR and CDR2 is FQNEAQ in the germline V gene (reference sequence). V lost 0 bases and J 0 bases, leaving 14 bases between the germline ends. This CDR3 is built from 18 residues. CDR3 region: CASSLAGRGYANTGELFF. In DNA, the CDR3 is TGTGCCAGCAGCTTAGCGGGGCGGGGCTACGCGAACACCGGGGAGCTGTTTTTT.

CDR3 DNA sequence: TGTGCCAGCTCACCACCGATCCGGGACATAAGGAATGGCTACACCTTC. Translation gives CASSPPIRDIRNGYTF. The chain has TRBV18 and TRBJ1-2, with D possibly matching TRBD1 (6 bases). The CDR3 covers 16 residues. V was clipped by 0 bases and J by 6 bases, with 17 bases between them. Per the germline V gene, CDR1 is KGHSH and CDR2 is LQKENI. Full variable domain (missing parts from reference TRBV18 and TRBJ1-2): NAGVMQNPRHLVRRRGQEARLRCSPMKGHSHVYWYRQLPEEGLKFMVYLQKENIIDESGMPKERFSAEFPKEGPSILRIQQVVRGDSAAYFCASSPPIRDIRNGYTFGSGTRLTVV.

The CDR3 region is CASSPTSAANTGELFF. The DNA of the CDR3 is TGTGCCAGCTCACCCACTAGCGCGGCTAACACCGGGGAGCTGTTTTTT. This sequence joins TRBV18 and TRBJ2-2; 7 nucleotides match TRBD2. Trimming at V came to 3 bases and at J to 2 bases, leaving 6 bases not matched to a gene. Looked up from germline, CDR1 is KGHSH and CDR2 is LQKENI. The CDR3 spans 16 residues.

There are a few counts of this clone. The chain recombines TRBV30 with TRBJ1-1; the D gene is possibly TRBD1 (6 bases). The CDR3 spans 14 residues. Germline V gene lookup returns CDR1 GTSNPN and CDR2 SVGIG (reference sequence). V was cut by 5 bases and J by 6 bases, with 19 bases left in between. The CDR3 sequence is CAWAIKRQDPEAFF. The CDR3 bases are TGTGCCTGGGCTATCAAGCGACAGGACCCTGAAGCTTTCTTT.

J is TRBJ1-5 and V is TRBV5-6, with 9 bases lining up with TRBD1. Germline CDR1 and CDR2: SGHDT and YYEEEE. CDR3 length equals 14 residues. J lost 5 bases, V lost 4 bases, and 4 bases had no gene match. The CDR3 sequence is CASSTGTGYQPQHF. The CDR3 DNA follows: TGTGCCAGCAGCACCGGGACAGGGTATCAGCCCCAGCATTTT.

This chain links TRBV27 with TRBJ2-1; a weak D match, TRBD2 (6 bases). The CDR3 length is 14 residues. V was cut by 2 bases and J by 7 bases, with 12 bases left in between. Germline CDR1 and CDR2: MNHEY and SMNVEV (reference sequence). CDR3 in DNA: TGTGCCAGCAGTTTAGGCGGGAATGGGAATGAGCAGTTCTTC. The encoded protein is CASSLGGNGNEQFF.

This clone showed up just once. The rearrangement joins TRBV5-1 to TRBJ1-2; 8 nucleotides align to TRBD1. The V and J ends lost 4 bases and 4 bases, in that order; junction bases with no gene match: 6. Per germline, CDR1 SGHRS and CDR2 YFSETQ. The CDR3 is made up of 14 amino acids. In nucleotides, the CDR3 is TGCGCCAGCAGCGCATGGACAGGGACCTATGGCTACACCTTC. Translation: CASSAWTGTYGYTF.

CDR3 DNA: TGTGCCAGCAGTGATCGGACAGGGGCCTACAATGAGCAGTTCTTC. Translated: CASSDRTGAYNEQFF. V and J are TRBV6-1 and TRBJ2-1, with 9 bases fitting TRBD1. V dropped 3 bases and J dropped 2; count of bases not matched to a gene: 2. The CDR3 is made up of 15 amino acids. Germline assignment: CDR1 MNHNS and CDR2 SASEGT.

This clone was observed once. This sequence joins TRBV7-9 and TRBJ2-1; 7 bases are shared with TRBD1. Germline V gene data show CDR1 as SEHNR and CDR2 as FQNEAQ (reference sequence). There are 15 residues in the CDR3. V was clipped by 3 bases and J by 5 bases; unmatched bases: 7. For the CDR3, the DNA is TGTGCCAGCAGCTTGGGGACAGTATTTAACAATGAGCAGTTCTTC. This codes for CASSLGTVFNNEQFF. Variable domain in full (rest from reference TRBV7-9 and TRBJ2-1): DTGVSQNPRHKITKRGQNVTFRCDPISEHNRLYWYRQTLGQGPEFLTYFQNEAQLEKSRLLSDRFSAERPKGSFSTLEIQRTEQGDSAMYLCASSLGTVFNNEQFFGPGTRLTVL.

This clone was picked up one time. This sequence joins TRBV27 and TRBJ2-7, with D possibly matching TRBD1 (5 bases). The CDR3 spans 14 residues. Trimming took 3 bases from V and 0 from J, leaving 9 bases between them. CDR1 and CDR2 (germline): MNHEY, SMNVEV (reference sequence). The CDR3 coding sequence is TGTGCCAGCAGTTTGGGCAGGGCCTCCTACGAGCAGTACTTC. Protein sequence: CASSLGRASYEQYF.

The J gene is TRBJ1-2, the V gene TRBV7-6, with 8 nucleotides matching TRBD1. Germline CDR1 is SGHVS and CDR2 is FNYEAQ. The CDR3 is 14 amino acids. V lost 1 base, J lost 3 bases, and 1 base stayed unmatched. The CDR3 nucleotides read TGTGCCAGCAGCTTAGTACAGGGGGACTATGGCTACACCTTC. It yields the protein CASSLVQGDYGYTF.

V is TRBV30 and J is TRBJ2-2; D uncertain. The germline CDR1 and CDR2 sequences are GTSNPN and SVGIG (reference sequence). The V gene lost 0 bases and the J gene lost 7 bases, with 9 bases spanning the gap. CDR3 length: 13 amino acids. The CDR3 reads CAWSVGEVGELFF. CDR3 DNA sequence: TGTGCCTGGAGTGTCGGCGAGGTCGGGGAGCTGTTTTTT.

The rearrangement joins TRBV10-3 to TRBJ2-3; maybe TRBD2 (5 bases). Per germline, CDR1 ENHRY and CDR2 SYGVKD. The CDR3 has 14 amino acids. Trimming left V 4 bases short and J 2 bases short, with 10 bases between. The CDR3 here is CAISVVANTDTQYF. For the CDR3, the DNA is TGTGCCATCAGTGTCGTAGCGAACACAGATACGCAGTATTTT.

The chain recombines TRBV7-9 with TRBJ1-3; D might be TRBD1 (5 bases). Germline V gene lookup returns CDR1 SEHNR and CDR2 FQNEAQ (reference sequence). There are 14 residues in the CDR3. V lost 5 bases to trimming and J lost 0 bases, with 8 bases between them. CDR3 nucleotides: TGTGCCAGCAGCGGGGGGGACTCTGGAAACACCATATATTTT. Translation gives CASSGGDSGNTIYF.

This chain connects TRBV7-6 to TRBJ2-1; TRBD2 agrees at 7 bases. The CDR3 loop spans 17 amino acids. The germline V gene has CDR1 SGHVS and CDR2 FNYEAQ. With V trimmed by 4 bases and J by 3 bases, 12 bases remained unmatched. CDR3 DNA sequence: TGTGCCAGCAGCTCCCGCGGGGCGGGAGTGGTCTACAATGAGCAGTTCTTC. This encodes CASSSRGAGVVYNEQFF. The full variable domain, rest sourced from reference TRBV7-6 and TRBJ2-1, is GAGVSQSPRYKVTKRGQDVALRCDPISGHVSLYWYRQALGQGPEFLTYFNYEAQQDKSGLPNDRFSAERPEGSISTLTIQRTEQRDSAMYRCASSSRGAGVVYNEQFFGPGTRLTVL.

The J gene is TRBJ2-5, the V gene TRBV5-4; 11 nucleotides agree with TRBD2. The CDR3 covers 14 residues. The V and J ends lost 4 bases and 6 bases, in that order; junction bases with no gene match: 5. Germline V gene sequence: CDR1 SGHNT, CDR2 YYREEE (reference sequence). CDR3 amino acids: CASSIAGGPKTQYF. CDR3 nucleotide sequence: TGTGCCAGCAGCATAGCGGGGGGGCCAAAGACCCAGTACTTC.

The J gene is TRBJ2-3, the V gene TRBV2; D not resolved. V lost 3 bases and J lost 0, with 7 bases in between. The CDR3 has 14 amino acids. Germline CDR1 and CDR2: SNHLY and FYNNEI. CDR3: CASSEAPSTDTQYF. CDR3 bases: TGTGCCAGCAGTGAGGCTCCTAGCACAGATACGCAGTATTTT.

This chain connects TRBV9 to TRBJ2-5; perhaps TRBD2 as D (7 bases). This CDR3 has 16 residues. Trimming took 2 bases from V and 5 from J, leaving 19 bases between them. Germline V gene data show CDR1 as SGDLS and CDR2 as YYNGEE. CDR3 DNA sequence: TGTGCCAGCAGCGTCGCGGCAGGGGCGGGGGAGGAGACCCAGTACTTC. Translating it yields CASSVAAGAGEETQYF.

The chain joins TRBV5-5 to TRBJ2-4; TRBD2 is a possible D gene (5 bases). V lost 7 bases, J lost 0 bases, and 5 bases lay in between. In germline, CDR1 is SGHKS, CDR2 YYEKEE (reference sequence). CDR3 length: 12 residues. The CDR3 bases are TGTGCCAGCGGACTAGCCAAAAACATTCAGTACTTC. Its protein is CASGLAKNIQYF.

This chain links TRBV7-2 with TRBJ2-3, with 7 positions matching TRBD1. CDR1 is SGHTA and CDR2 is FQGNSA in the germline V gene. CDR3 length: 15 amino acids. Trimming cost V 4 bases and J 1 base; bases outside gene matches: 5. The CDR3 DNA reads TGTGCCAGCAGCTCATGGGACAGAGGCACAGATACGCAGTATTTT. Its protein is CASSSWDRGTDTQYF.